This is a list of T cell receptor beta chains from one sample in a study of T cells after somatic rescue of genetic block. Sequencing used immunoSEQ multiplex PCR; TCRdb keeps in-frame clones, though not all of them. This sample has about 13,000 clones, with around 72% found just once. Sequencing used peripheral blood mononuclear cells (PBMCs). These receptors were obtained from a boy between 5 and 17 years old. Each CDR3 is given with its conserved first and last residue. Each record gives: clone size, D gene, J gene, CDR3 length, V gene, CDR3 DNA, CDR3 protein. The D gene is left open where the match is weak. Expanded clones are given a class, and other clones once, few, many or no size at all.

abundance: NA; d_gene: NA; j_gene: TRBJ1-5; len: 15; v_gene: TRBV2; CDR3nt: TGTGCCAGCAGGGACCCGGTAGCGGGCAATCAGCCCCAGCATTTT; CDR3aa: CASRDPVAGNQPQHF
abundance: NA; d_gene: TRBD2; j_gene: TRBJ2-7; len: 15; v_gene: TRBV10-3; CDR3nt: TGTGCCATCAGTGAAGGGACTAGGGTACTCTACGAGCAGTACTTC; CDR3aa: CAISEGTRVLYEQYF
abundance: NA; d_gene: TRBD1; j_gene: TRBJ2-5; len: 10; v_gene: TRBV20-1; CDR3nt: TGCAGCGGACAGGGGAAGACCCAGTACTTC; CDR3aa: CSGQGKTQYF
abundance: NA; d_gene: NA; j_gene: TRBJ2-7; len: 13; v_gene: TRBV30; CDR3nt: TGTGCCTGGAGTGTTGACCTCCCCTACGAGCAGTACTTC; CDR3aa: CAWSVDLPYEQYF
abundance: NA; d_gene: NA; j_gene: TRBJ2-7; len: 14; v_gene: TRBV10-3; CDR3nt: TGTGCCATCAGTGGTAGGGGTGGCATCGACGAGCAGTACTTC; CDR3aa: CAISGRGGIDEQYF
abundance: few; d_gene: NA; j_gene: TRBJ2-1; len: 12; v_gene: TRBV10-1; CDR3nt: TGCGCCAGCAGTGAGCGGTACAATGAGCAGTTCTTC; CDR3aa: CASSERYNEQFF
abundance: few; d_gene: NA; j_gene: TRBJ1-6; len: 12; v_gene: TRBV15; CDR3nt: TGTGCCACCAGCCAACGGTATTCACCCCTCCACTTT; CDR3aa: CATSQRYSPLHF
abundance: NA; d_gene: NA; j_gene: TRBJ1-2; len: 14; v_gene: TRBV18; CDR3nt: TGTGCCAGCTCACCCTCTCGGGGGATCGATGGCTACACCTTC; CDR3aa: CASSPSRGIDGYTF
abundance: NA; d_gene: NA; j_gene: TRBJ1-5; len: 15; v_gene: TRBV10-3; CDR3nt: TGTGCCATCAGTGAGTCGGCAGGGGTCAATCAGCCCCAGCATTTT; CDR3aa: CAISESAGVNQPQHF
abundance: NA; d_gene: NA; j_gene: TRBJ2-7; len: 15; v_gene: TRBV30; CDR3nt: TGTGCCTGGAGTGTACGGAGTACTTTATCCTACGAGCAGTACTTC; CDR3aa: CAWSVRSTLSYEQYF
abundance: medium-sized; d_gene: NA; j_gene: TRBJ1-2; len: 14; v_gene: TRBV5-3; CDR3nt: TGTGCCAGAAGTACCGGCCATCGGAGCTATGGCTACACCTTC; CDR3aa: CARSTGHRSYGYTF
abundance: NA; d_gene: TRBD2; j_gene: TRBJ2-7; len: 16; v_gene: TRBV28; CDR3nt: TGTGCCAGCAGTTTTGGGACTAGCGCCCGCTCCTACGAGCAGTACTTC; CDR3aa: CASSFGTSARSYEQYF
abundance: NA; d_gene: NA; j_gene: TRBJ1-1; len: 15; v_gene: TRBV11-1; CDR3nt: TGTGCCAGCAGCTTCTATCTGGGGGCGAACACTGAAGCTTTCTTT; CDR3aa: CASSFYLGANTEAFF
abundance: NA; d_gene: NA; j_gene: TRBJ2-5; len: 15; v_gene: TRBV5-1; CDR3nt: TGCGCCAGCAGTCTACTCAGGACAGCCCAAGAGACCCAGTACTTC; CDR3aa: CASSLLRTAQETQYF
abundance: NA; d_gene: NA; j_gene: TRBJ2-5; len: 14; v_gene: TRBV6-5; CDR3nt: TGTGCCAGCAGCCCGTTAGCGGTCCGAGAGACCCAGTACTTC; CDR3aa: CASSPLAVRETQYF
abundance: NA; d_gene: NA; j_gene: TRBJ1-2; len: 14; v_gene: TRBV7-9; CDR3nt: TGTGCCAGCAGCTTACGCGAGGGAGGCTATGGCTACACCTTC; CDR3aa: CASSLREGGYGYTF
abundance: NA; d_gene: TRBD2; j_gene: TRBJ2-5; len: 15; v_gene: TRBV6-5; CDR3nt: TGTGCCAGCAGTACTAGCGGGGGGGCCGGAGAGACCCAGTACTTC; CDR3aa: CASSTSGGAGETQYF
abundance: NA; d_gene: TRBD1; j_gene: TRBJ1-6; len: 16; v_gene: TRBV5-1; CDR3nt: TGCGCCAGCAGCCAGGGACAGGGCTCCTATAATTCACCCCTCCACTTT; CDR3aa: CASSQGQGSYNSPLHF
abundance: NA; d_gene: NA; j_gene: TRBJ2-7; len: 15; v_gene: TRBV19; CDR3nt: TGTGCCAGTAGTATTGGTACAGGCTCCACCTACGAGCAGTACTTC; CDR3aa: CASSIGTGSTYEQYF
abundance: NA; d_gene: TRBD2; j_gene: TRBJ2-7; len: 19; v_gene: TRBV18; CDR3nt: TGTGCCAGCTCACCGACGGAGCATGGACTAGCGGGGAAATGGAACGAGCAGTACTTC; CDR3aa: CASSPTEHGLAGKWNEQYF
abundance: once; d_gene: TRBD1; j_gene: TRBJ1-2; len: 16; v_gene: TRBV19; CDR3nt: TGTGCCAGTAGGGTGACAGGGGGCGCAAGGTTGAATGGCTACACCTTC; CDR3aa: CASRVTGGARLNGYTF
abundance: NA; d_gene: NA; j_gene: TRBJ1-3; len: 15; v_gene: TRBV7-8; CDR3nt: TGTGCCAGCAGCTCACTCTGGCGGTCTGGAAACACCATATATTTT; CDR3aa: CASSSLWRSGNTIYF
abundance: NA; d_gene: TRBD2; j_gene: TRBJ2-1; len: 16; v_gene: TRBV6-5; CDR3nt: TGTGCCAGCAGTTGGACTAGCGGGAGGCCGGGGAATGAGCAGTTCTTC; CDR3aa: CASSWTSGRPGNEQFF
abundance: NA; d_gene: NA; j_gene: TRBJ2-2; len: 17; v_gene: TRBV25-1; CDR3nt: TGTGCCAGCAGTCCGGGACACTCTACTTATCTCACCGGGGAGCTGTTTTTT; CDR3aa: CASSPGHSTYLTGELFF
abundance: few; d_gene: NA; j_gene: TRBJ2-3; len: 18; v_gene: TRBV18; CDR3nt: TGTGCCAGCTCACCACCGGTATCAACGGGCCTTAGCACAGATACGCAGTATTTT; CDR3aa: CASSPPVSTGLSTDTQYF
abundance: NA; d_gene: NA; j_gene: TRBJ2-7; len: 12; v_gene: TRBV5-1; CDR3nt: TGCGCCAGCAATCAGGGGTCCAACGAGCAGTACTTC; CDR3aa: CASNQGSNEQYF
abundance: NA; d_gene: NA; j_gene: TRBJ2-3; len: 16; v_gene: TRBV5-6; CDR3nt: TGTGCCAGCAGCCCCATACTGGGCCGGAGCACAGATACGCAGTATTTT; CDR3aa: CASSPILGRSTDTQYF
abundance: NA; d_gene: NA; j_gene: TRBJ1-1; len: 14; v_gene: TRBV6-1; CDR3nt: TGTGCCAGCAGACCGGGCCCGCAGAACACTGAAGCTTTCTTT; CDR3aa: CASRPGPQNTEAFF